This TCR beta chain was observed in a study of OX40 agonist ivuxolimab in advanced cancers. Background on the study: Cohort: about 80% men, mean age 60, aged about 23 to 80.

Data came from immunoSEQ multiplex PCR; TCRdb stores just in-frame clones and leaves some out. This sample yields 82,000 or so clones, of which more than 70% are seen a single time; around 2.5% belongs to the top ten. Overall study results and limits: Relative to CD4+, CD8+ T cells held more expanded clones on average.

Points on this clone: No antigen is known for it.

Germline V gives CDR1 LNHNV, CDR2 YYDKDF (reference sequence). CDR3 length: 16 residues. With 5 bases clipped from V and 0 bases from J, the junction kept 4 bases outside the gene matches. This clonotype was sampled from an adult with an advanced solid tumor such as melanoma, head and neck, liver or kidney cancer. V gene TRBV15 combines with J gene TRBJ2-5; TRBD2 matches 12 bases. The sequencing used CD4+ or CD8+ T cells sorted from blood, collected in a trial of the OX40 agonist ivuxolimab. As DNA, the CDR3 is TGTGCCACCAGCCCTACTAGCGGGGGGAACCAAGAGACCCAGTACTTC. Its translation: CATSPTSGGNQETQYF.